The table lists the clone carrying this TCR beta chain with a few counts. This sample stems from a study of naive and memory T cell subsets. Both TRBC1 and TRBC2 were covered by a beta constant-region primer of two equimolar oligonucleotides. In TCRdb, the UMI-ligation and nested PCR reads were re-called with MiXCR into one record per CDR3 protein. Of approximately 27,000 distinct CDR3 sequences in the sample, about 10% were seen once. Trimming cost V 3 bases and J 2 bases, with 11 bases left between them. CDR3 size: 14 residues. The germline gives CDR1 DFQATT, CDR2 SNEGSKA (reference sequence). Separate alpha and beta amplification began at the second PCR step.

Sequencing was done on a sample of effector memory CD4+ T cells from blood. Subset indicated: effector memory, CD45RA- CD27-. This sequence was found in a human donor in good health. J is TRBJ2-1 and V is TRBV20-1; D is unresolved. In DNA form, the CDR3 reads TGCAGTGCTAGTGGGTACTTGGCCTACAATGAGCAGTTCTTC. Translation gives CSASGYLAYNEQFF.